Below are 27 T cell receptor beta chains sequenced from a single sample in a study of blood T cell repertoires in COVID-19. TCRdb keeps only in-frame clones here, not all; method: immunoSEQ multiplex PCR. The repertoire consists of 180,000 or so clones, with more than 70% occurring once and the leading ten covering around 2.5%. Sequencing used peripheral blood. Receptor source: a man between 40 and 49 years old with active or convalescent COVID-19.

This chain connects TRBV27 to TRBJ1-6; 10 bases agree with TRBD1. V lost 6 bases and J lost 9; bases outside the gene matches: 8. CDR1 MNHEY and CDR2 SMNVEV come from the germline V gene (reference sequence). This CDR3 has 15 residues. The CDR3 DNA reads TGTGCCAGCAGCCGCGGGACAGGGGTTCCTTCACCCCTCCACTTT. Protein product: CASSRGTGVPSPLHF.

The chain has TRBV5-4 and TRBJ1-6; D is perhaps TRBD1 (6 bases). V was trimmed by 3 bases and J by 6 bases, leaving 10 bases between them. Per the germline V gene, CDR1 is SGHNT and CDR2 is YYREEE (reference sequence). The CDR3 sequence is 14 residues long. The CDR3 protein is CASSSTGLNSPLHF. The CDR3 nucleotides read TGTGCCAGCAGCTCAACAGGGCTTAATTCACCCCTCCACTTT.

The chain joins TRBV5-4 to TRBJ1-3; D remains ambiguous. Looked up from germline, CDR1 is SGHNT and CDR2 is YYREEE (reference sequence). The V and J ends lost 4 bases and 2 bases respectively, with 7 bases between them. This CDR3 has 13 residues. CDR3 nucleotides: TGTGCCAGCAGCGTACCTACTGGAAACACCATATATTTT. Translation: CASSVPTGNTIYF.

The CDR3 DNA reads as TGTGCCAGCAGTTACGGTCAGGTGAATCAGCCCCAGCATTTT. Translated: CASSYGQVNQPQHF. V usage is TRBV6-2 or TRBV6-3 and J usage is TRBJ1-5, with unresolved D. The CDR3 length is 14 residues. V was trimmed by 2 bases and J by 4 bases, leaving 9 bases between them. The germline V gene has CDR1 MNHEY and CDR2 SVGEGT.

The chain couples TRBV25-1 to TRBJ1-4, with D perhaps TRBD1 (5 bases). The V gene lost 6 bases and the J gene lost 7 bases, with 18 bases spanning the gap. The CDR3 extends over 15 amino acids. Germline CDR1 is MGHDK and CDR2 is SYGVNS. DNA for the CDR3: TGTGCCAGCAGCGCCCCGGCAGGGCGGATTGAAAAACTGTTTTTT. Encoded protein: CASSAPAGRIEKLFF.

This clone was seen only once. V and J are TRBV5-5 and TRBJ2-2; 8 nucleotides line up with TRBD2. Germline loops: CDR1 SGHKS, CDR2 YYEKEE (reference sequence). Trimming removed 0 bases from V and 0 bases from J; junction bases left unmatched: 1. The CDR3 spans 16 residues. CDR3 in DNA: TGTGCCAGCAGCTTGGAAGCGGGGGCGAACACCGGGGAGCTGTTTTTT. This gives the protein CASSLEAGANTGELFF.

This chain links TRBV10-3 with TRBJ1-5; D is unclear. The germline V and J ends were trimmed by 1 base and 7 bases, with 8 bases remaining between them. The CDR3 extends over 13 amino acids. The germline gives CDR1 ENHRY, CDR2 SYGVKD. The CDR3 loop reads CAISEYGSQPQHF. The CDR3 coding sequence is TGTGCCATCAGTGAGTACGGGTCACAGCCCCAGCATTTT.

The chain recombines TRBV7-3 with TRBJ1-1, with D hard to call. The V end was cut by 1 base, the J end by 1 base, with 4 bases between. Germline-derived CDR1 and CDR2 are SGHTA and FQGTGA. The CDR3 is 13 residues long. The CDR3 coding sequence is TGTGCCAGCAGCTTAAGCAGGAACACTGAAGCTTTCTTT. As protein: CASSLSRNTEAFF.

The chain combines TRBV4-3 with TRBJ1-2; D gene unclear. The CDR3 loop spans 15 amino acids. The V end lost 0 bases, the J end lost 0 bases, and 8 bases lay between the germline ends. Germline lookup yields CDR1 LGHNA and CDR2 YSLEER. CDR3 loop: CASSQDRGTNYGYTF. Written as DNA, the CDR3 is TGCGCCAGCAGCCAAGATCGAGGAACTAACTATGGCTACACCTTC.

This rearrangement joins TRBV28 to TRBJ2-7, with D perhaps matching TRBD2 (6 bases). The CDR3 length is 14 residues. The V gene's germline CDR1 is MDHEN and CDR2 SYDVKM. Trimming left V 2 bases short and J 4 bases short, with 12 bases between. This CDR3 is CASSLTGVQYEQYF. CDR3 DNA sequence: TGTGCCAGCAGTTTAACGGGGGTCCAGTACGAGCAGTACTTC.

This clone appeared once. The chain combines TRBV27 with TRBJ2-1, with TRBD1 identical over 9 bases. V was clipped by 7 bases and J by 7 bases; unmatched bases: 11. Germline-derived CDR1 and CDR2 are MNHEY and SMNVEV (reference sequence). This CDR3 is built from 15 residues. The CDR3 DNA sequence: TGTGCCAGCACTAATCCGGGACAGGGCGTGAATGAGCAGTTCTTC. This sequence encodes CASTNPGQGVNEQFF.

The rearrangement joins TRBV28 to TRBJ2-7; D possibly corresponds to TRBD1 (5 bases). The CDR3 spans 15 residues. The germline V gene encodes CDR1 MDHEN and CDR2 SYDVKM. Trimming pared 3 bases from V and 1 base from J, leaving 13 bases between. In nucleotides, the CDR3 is TGTGCCAGCAGTTTTGGGCAGGGTATATCCTACGAGCAGTACTTC. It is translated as CASSFGQGISYEQYF.

Here the CDR3 DNA reads TGTGCCAGCAGCCCAGGCACAAACACTGAAGCTTTCTTT. This gives the protein CASSPGTNTEAFF. This chain links TRBV7-3 with TRBJ1-1; D ambiguous. V gave up 5 bases and J gave up 2 bases, with 9 bases separating them. The CDR3 runs to 13 residues. Germline V gene data show CDR1 as SGHTA and CDR2 as FQGTGA.

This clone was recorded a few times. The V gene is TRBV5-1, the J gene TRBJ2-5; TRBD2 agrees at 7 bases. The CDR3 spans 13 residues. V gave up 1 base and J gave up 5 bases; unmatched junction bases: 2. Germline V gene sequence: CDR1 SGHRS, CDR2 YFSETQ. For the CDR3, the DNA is TGCGCCAGCAGCTTGAACGGGGGGGAGACCCAGTACTTC. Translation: CASSLNGGETQYF.

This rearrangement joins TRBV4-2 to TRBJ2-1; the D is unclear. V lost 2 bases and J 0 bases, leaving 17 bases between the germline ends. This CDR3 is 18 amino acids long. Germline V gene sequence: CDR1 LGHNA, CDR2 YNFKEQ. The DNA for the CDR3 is TGTGCCAGCAGCCAACCTAAGGCAGGCTTTAGCTCCTACAATGAGCAGTTCTTC. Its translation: CASSQPKAGFSSYNEQFF.

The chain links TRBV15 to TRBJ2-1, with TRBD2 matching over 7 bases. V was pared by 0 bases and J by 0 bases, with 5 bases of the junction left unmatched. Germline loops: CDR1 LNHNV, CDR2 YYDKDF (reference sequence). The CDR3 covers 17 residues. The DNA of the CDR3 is TGTGCCACCAGCAGAGATCAACTAGCGTACTCCTACAATGAGCAGTTCTTC. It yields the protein CATSRDQLAYSYNEQFF. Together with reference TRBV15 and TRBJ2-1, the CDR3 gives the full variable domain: DAMVIQNPRYQVTQFGKPVTLSCSQTLNHNVMYWYQQKSSQAPKLLFHYYDKDFNNEADTPDNFQSRRPNTSFCFLDIRSPGLGDTAMYLCATSRDQLAYSYNEQFFGPGTRLTVL.

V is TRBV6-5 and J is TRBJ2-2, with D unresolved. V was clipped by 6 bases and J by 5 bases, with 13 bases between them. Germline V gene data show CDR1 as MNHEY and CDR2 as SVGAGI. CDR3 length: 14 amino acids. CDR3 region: CASRRPERTGELFF. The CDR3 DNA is TGTGCCAGCAGGCGGCCGGAGAGGACCGGGGAGCTGTTTTTT.

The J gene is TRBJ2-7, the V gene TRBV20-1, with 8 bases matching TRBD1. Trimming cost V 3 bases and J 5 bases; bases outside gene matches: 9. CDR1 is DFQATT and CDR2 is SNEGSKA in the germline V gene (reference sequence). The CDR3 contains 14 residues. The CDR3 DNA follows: TGCAGTGCTAGTCCGAAGACAGGGGTGCACGAGCAGTACTTC. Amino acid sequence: CSASPKTGVHEQYF.

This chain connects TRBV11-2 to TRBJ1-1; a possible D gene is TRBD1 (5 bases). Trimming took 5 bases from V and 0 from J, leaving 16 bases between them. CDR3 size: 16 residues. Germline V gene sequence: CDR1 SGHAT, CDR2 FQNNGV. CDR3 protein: CASSPPRGQMNTEAFF. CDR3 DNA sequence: TGTGCCAGCAGCCCACCCCGAGGACAAATGAACACTGAAGCTTTCTTT. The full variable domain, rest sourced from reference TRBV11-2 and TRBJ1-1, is EAGVAQSPRYKIIEKRQSVAFWCNPISGHATLYWYQQILGQGPKLLIQFQNNGVVDDSQLPKDRFSAERLKGVDSTLKIQPAKLEDSAVYLCASSPPRGQMNTEAFFGQGTRLTVV.

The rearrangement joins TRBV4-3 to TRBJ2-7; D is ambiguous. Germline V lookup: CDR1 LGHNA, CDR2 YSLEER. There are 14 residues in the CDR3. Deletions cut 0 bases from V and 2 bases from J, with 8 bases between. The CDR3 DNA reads TGCGCCAGCAGCCAAGATCAGGCAGCCTACGAGCAGTACTTC. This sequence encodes CASSQDQAAYEQYF.

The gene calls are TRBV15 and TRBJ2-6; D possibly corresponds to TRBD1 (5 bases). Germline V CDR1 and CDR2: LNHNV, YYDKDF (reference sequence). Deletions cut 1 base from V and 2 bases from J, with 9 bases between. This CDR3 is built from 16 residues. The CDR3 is CATSRVVGAGANVLTF. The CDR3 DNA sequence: TGTGCCACCAGCAGAGTAGTAGGGGCTGGGGCCAACGTCCTGACTTTC.

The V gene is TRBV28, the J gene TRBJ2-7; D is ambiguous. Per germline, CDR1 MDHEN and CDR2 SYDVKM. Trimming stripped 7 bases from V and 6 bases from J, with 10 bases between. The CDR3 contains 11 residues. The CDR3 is CASTTSSEQYF. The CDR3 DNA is TGTGCCAGCACCACTTCAAGCGAGCAGTACTTC.

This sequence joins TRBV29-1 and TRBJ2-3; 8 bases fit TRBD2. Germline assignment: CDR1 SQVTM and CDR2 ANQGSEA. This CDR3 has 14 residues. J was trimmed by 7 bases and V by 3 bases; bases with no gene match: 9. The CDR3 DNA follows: TGCAGCGTTGAGTCGGGGGGGGGCTTAAATACGCAGTATTTT. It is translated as CSVESGGGLNTQYF.

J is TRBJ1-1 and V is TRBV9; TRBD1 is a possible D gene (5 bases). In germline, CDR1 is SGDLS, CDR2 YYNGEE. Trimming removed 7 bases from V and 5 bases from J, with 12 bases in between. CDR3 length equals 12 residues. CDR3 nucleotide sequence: TGTGCCAGCGGGAAAGGGGTGACTGAAGCTTTCTTT. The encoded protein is CASGKGVTEAFF.

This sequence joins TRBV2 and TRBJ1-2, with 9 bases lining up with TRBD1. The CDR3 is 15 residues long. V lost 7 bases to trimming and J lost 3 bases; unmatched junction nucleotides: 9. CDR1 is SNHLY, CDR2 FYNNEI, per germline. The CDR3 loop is CASTSGQGDDYGYTF. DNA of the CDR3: TGTGCCAGCACCTCGGGACAGGGAGACGACTATGGCTACACCTTC.

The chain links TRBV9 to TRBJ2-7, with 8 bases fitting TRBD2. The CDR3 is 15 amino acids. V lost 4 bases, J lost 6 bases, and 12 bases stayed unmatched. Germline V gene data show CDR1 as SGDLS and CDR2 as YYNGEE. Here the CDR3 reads CASSPTGGGRAEQYF. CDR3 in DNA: TGTGCCAGCAGCCCCACCGGGGGGGGGAGGGCCGAGCAGTACTTC.

DNA for the CDR3: TGCAGTGTCGCGAAAACCACCCAGTACTTC. Amino acid sequence: CSVAKTTQYF. The chain uses TRBV20-1 and TRBJ2-5; D remains ambiguous. The germline gives CDR1 DFQATT, CDR2 SNEGSKA (reference sequence). The CDR3 sequence is 10 residues long. V dropped 7 bases and J dropped 8 bases, with 11 bases sitting between them.